The rows below give T cell receptor beta chains drawn from one sample of a study of blood T cells in healthy people across ages. MiXCR, run by TCRdb on the 5' RACE reads, gives a single entry per CDR3 protein. Of fewer than 800,000 distinct CDR3 sequences detected, about a third appear once; the ten largest clones hold approximately 15%. The sequenced material came from blood. The receptors were gathered from a woman older than 75 in good health. Each CDR3 is given with its conserved first and last residue. A D gene is named only where the DNA matches it firmly. The size of a clone is reported for some rows only, either as once, few or many, or as a class for expanded clones.

size,V,D,J,CDR3,DNA
many,TRBV6-5,TRBD2,TRBJ2-1,CASSSPSGGAGNEQFF,TGTGCCAGCAGTTCCCCTAGCGGGGGGGCCGGTAATGAGCAGTTCTTC
NA,TRBV6-6,TRBD1,TRBJ1-2,CASYPGGGYGYTF,TGTGCCAGCTATCCAGGGGGCGGCTATGGCTACACCTTC
once,TRBV4-1,TRBD2,TRBJ2-7,CASSQDPLAGGLGYEQYF,TGCGCCAGCAGCCAAGATCCGCTAGCGGGAGGCTTAGGCTACGAGCAGTACTTC
many,TRBV27,NA,TRBJ2-7,CATQRSQFLDEQYF,TGTGCCACCCAGCGGTCTCAATTCCTTGACGAGCAGTACTTC
NA,TRBV5-1,TRBD2,TRBJ2-7,CASSQGGRASYEQYF,TGCGCCAGCAGCCAAGGCGGGAGGGCCTCCTACGAGCAGTACTTC
NA,TRBV7-9,TRBD1,TRBJ1-2,CASSFASGGYGYTF,TGTGCCAGCAGCTTTGCGTCAGGGGGCTATGGCTACACCTTC
once,TRBV5-1,NA,TRBJ2-7,CASSFTRGTYEQYF,TGCGCCAGCAGCTTTACCCGGGGAACCTACGAGCAGTACTTC
NA,TRBV6-2/TRBV6-3,TRBD2,TRBJ2-3,CASAYVAGGPEKDTQYF,TGTGCCAGTGCCTACGTAGCGGGGGGGCCAGAGAAAGATACGCAGTATTTT
many,TRBV28,NA,TRBJ2-7,CASSLGTPDSQYF,TGTGCCAGCAGTTTAGGGACCCCCGACTCGCAGTACTTC
many,TRBV29-1,NA,TRBJ1-1,CSVEEGESTEAFF,TGCAGCGTTGAAGAGGGGGAGAGCACTGAAGCTTTCTTT
many,TRBV11-1,TRBD2,TRBJ2-7,CASSAPRKAEALTSAHLYEQYF,TGTGCCAGCAGCGCCCCTCGAAAGGCGGAGGCCCTCACTAGCGCTCACCTCTACGAGCAGTACTTC
many,TRBV28,TRBD2,TRBJ2-3,CASSSLAGGYYTQYF,TGTGCCAGCAGTTCGCTAGCGGGGGGCTATTATACGCAGTATTTT
NA,TRBV11-2,TRBD1,TRBJ2-2,CASSIPGQGPNTGELFF,TGTGCCAGCAGCATTCCGGGACAGGGGCCGAACACCGGGGAGCTGTTTTTT
many,TRBV12-3/TRBV12-4,NA,TRBJ1-4,CASSRRFGPRRGEKLFF,TGTGCCAGCAGTAGACGGTTCGGTCCGCGAAGAGGTGAAAAACTGTTTTTT
few,TRBV19,TRBD1,TRBJ1-2,CASSGAKGAPKPYGYTF,TGTGCCAGTAGCGGGGCCAAGGGGGCCCCCAAACCCTATGGCTACACCTTC
NA,TRBV2,NA,TRBJ2-7,CASSPLSGSYNEQYF,TGTGCCAGCAGTCCCCTCAGCGGCTCCTACAATGAGCAGTACTTC
few,TRBV27,NA,TRBJ1-2,CASTSLAAQSNYGYTF,TGTGCCAGCACCTCCTTGGCAGCGCAGTCTAACTATGGCTACACCTTC
NA,TRBV6-2/TRBV6-3,NA,TRBJ2-7,CAGTVPGVRSYNEQYF,TGTGCCGGCACCGTCCCGGGGGTTCGCTCCTACAATGAGCAGTACTTC
many,TRBV28,NA,TRBJ2-1,CASSGGQSSYNEQFF,TGCGCCAGCAGCGGGGGACAGAGCTCCTACAATGAGCAGTTCTTC
many,TRBV7-2,TRBD1,TRBJ1-6,CASSLGTGLTPLHF,TGTGCCAGCAGCTTAGGGACAGGGTTGACACCCCTCCACTTT
many,TRBV7-9,TRBD1,TRBJ2-7,CASSGSRDSSYEQYF,TGTGCCAGCAGCGGTAGCCGGGACAGTTCCTACGAGCAGTACTTC
many,TRBV20-1,TRBD1,TRBJ2-5,CSAQLRQGLETQYF,TGCAGTGCCCAGTTGAGACAGGGCCTAGAGACCCAGTACTTC
many,TRBV7-3,NA,TRBJ2-5,CASSLSPEETQYF,TGTGCCAGCAGCTTAAGTCCAGAAGAGACCCAGTACTTC
many,TRBV20-1,TRBD2,TRBJ2-5,CSASGLAGGETQYF,TGCAGTGCCAGCGGACTAGCGGGGGGAGAGACCCAGTACTTC
many,TRBV5-1,NA,TRBJ1-2,CASSFGTGSAVGYTF,TGCGCCAGCAGCTTTGGAACAGGGTCGGCGGTAGGCTACACCTTC
few,TRBV2,NA,TRBJ2-3,CASTEATADRTDTQYF,TGTGCCAGCACCGAGGCGACAGCCGACCGCACAGATACGCAGTATTTT
NA,TRBV5-1,TRBD1,TRBJ2-7,CASSPDRASLGEQYF,TGCGCCAGCAGTCCTGACAGGGCCTCTTTGGGTGAGCAGTACTTC
few,TRBV14,TRBD2,TRBJ2-5,CASSQDPTSGGYQETQYF,TGTGCCAGCAGCCAAGACCCCACTAGCGGGGGGTACCAAGAGACCCAGTACTTC
many,TRBV7-2,NA,TRBJ2-6,CASSLDVPGANVLTF,TGTGCCAGCAGCTTAGACGTACCTGGGGCCAACGTCCTGACTTTC
many,TRBV20-1,TRBD2,TRBJ2-5,CSARPSAGGLETQYF,TGCAGTGCTAGACCCTCAGCGGGGGGGCTGGAGACCCAGTACTTC
NA,TRBV5-1,NA,TRBJ2-7,CASSLDDLYEQYF,TGCGCCAGCAGCTTGGATGACCTCTACGAGCAGTACTTC
few,TRBV5-1,NA,TRBJ1-4,CASRYAPAGANEKLFF,TGCGCCAGCAGATACGCTCCTGCTGGAGCTAATGAAAAACTGTTTTTT
NA,TRBV5-1,NA,TRBJ2-7,CASSWDGPPGEQYF,TGCGCCAGCAGCTGGGACGGACCCCCAGGCGAGCAGTACTTC
NA,TRBV28,NA,TRBJ2-5,CASSLVAGGQVASIRQYF,TGTGCCAGCAGTTTAGTAGCGGGCGGACAGGTCGCTTCTATACGACAGTACTTC
NA,TRBV20-1,NA,TRBJ2-4,CSASTVCYERYF,TGCAGTGCTAGTACAGTTTGCTACGAGCGGTACTTC
few,TRBV30,TRBD1,TRBJ1-1,CAWRGGQMNTEAFF,TGTGCCTGGAGAGGGGGACAGATGAACACTGAAGCTTTCTTT
many,TRBV12-3/TRBV12-4,TRBD1,TRBJ2-7,CASRPGQGGFYEQYF,TGTGCCAGCAGACCTGGACAGGGAGGCTTCTACGAGCAGTACTTC
NA,TRBV24-1,NA,TRBJ2-2,CATSDPGRRRLFF,TGTGCCACCAGTGACCCCGGGCGCCGGCGGTTGTTTTTT
many,TRBV20-1,NA,TRBJ2-1,CSARAGFRNEQFF,TGCAGTGCTAGAGCCGGGTTCAGGAATGAGCAGTTCTTC
NA,TRBV6-1,NA,TRBJ2-7,CASSEADLTYEQYF,TGTGCCAGCAGTGAGGCAGACTTGACCTACGAGCAGTACTTC
few,TRBV7-9,NA,TRBJ1-1,CASSPRRVGTAEAFF,TGTGCCAGCAGTCCAAGAAGGGTGGGAACAGCTGAAGCTTTCTTT
many,TRBV7-9,TRBD1,TRBJ2-7,CASSLVGTAGDEQYF,TGTGCCAGCAGCTTAGTAGGGACAGCCGGGGACGAGCAGTACTTC
many,TRBV7-2,NA,TRBJ2-3,CASSLPGTDTQYF,TGTGCCAGCAGCTTACCCGGCACAGATACGCAGTATTTT
NA,TRBV7-2,TRBD2,TRBJ2-1,CASSLAGLAGASSYNEQFF,TGTGCCAGCAGCTTAGCGGGACTAGCGGGAGCCTCCTCCTACAATGAGCAGTTCTTC
many,TRBV28,TRBD2,TRBJ2-7,CASSVTSGGAYEQYF,TGTGCCAGCAGCGTCACTAGCGGGGGGGCCTACGAGCAGTACTTC
NA,TRBV20-1,NA,TRBJ1-5,CSAQESRGNQPQHF,TGCAGTGCCCAAGAGAGCAGGGGTAATCAGCCCCAGCATTTT
many,TRBV7-2,NA,TRBJ2-1,CASSFITGRNEQFF,TGTGCCAGCAGCTTTATAACAGGGAGGAATGAGCAGTTCTTC
NA,TRBV12-3/TRBV12-4,NA,TRBJ2-7,CASRKHPQPNEQYF,TGTGCCAGCAGAAAGCACCCGCAGCCCAATGAGCAGTACTTC
few,TRBV10-3,TRBD1,TRBJ1-5,CASQGDINQPQHF,TGTGCCAGCCAGGGGGATATCAATCAGCCCCAGCATTTT
NA,TRBV7-3,TRBD2,TRBJ2-7,CASSYEGTSGVEQYF,TGTGCCAGCAGTTATGAAGGGACTAGCGGGGTCGAGCAGTACTTC